Each of the 21 T cell receptor beta chains below was sequenced from the same sample in a study of blood T cells in healthy people across ages. Primers used in a second PCR of roughly 6 to 12 cycles were a sample-barcoded 5' primer and a J-beta primer mix. TCRdb passed the 5' RACE reads through MiXCR, listing each CDR3 protein once. The table lists 800,000 to 1,300,000 distinct CDR3 sequences, roughly a quarter of them singletons. These data also featured in a second study, about T cells of mothers and their children.

The specimen sequenced was blood. These receptors all come from a girl aged 2 to 9 in good health.

The chain combines TRBV12-3 or TRBV12-4 with TRBJ1-6; 9 positions agree with TRBD1. The trim removed 4 bases at V and 7 bases at J, leaving 8 bases unmatched. The CDR3 has 16 amino acids. The CDR3 DNA sequence: TGTGCCAGCAGTTCCGACAACAGGGGGCGGAATTCACCCCTCCACTTT. Its protein product is CASSSDNRGRNSPLHF.

This chain uses TRBV5-1 with TRBJ2-4, with D possibly being TRBD1 (5 bases). V shed 0 bases and J shed 12 bases, with 16 bases lying between them. The CDR3 runs 14 residues. The germline V gene has CDR1 SGHRS and CDR2 YFSETQ. This CDR3 reads CASSLVGRAWPQYF. The CDR3 region has the DNA TGCGCCAGCAGCTTGGTAGGCAGGGCGTGGCCTCAGTACTTC. The full variable domain, its missing parts supplied by reference TRBV5-1 and TRBJ2-4, is KAGVTQTPRYLIKTRGQQVTLSCSPISGHRSVSWYQQTPGQGLQFLFEYFSETQRNKGNFPGRFSGRQFSNSRSEMNVSTLELGDSALYLCASSLVGRAWPQYFGAGTRLSVL.

This chain joins TRBV6-5 and TRBJ1-2, with D uncertain. Germline-derived CDR1 and CDR2 are MNHEY and SVGAGI. Trimming cost V 6 bases and J 3 bases, with 11 bases left between them. The CDR3 contains 13 residues. The CDR3 DNA reads TGTGCCAGCAGGGAAAACAAAGACTATGGCTACACCTTC. Translating gives CASRENKDYGYTF.

The chain employs TRBV5-5 and TRBJ2-3; TRBD1 matches 7 bases. There are 15 residues in the CDR3. In germline, CDR1 is SGHKS, CDR2 YYEKEE (reference sequence). J gave up 6 bases and V 4 bases, and 11 bases lay outside the gene matches. As DNA, the CDR3 is TGTGCCAGCAGCACACCCGGGACAGACGACGATACGCAGTATTTT. Protein product: CASSTPGTDDDTQYF.

DNA of the CDR3: TGTGCCAGCAGCCAGACGGGGGGGTCACTTAAAAACATTCAGTACTTC. This sequence encodes CASSQTGGSLKNIQYF. This rearrangement joins TRBV3-1 to TRBJ2-4; 8 bases map to TRBD2. Germline CDR1 and CDR2: LGHDT and YNNKEL (reference sequence). The CDR3 is 16 residues long. V trimming: 3 bases; J trimming: 4 bases; junction bases outside the gene matches: 8.

This clonotype has a handful of counts. This sequence joins TRBV29-1 and TRBJ2-5, with D possibly being TRBD1 (5 bases). This CDR3 contains 13 residues. Germline lookup yields CDR1 SQVTM and CDR2 ANQGSEA. Deletions cut 1 base from V and 1 base from J, with 7 bases between. The CDR3 reads CSVEVRAQETQYF. The CDR3 bases are TGCAGCGTTGAAGTCAGGGCCCAAGAGACCCAGTACTTC.

This chain uses TRBV20-1 with TRBJ2-1; D is undetermined. CDR3 length equals 14 residues. The germline CDR1 and CDR2 sequences are DFQATT and SNEGSKA (reference sequence). V was clipped by 7 bases and J by 0 bases, with 13 bases between them. Written as DNA, the CDR3 is TGCAGTGTTCCCCTCCGGAGCTCCTACAATGAGCAGTTCTTC. Its translation: CSVPLRSSYNEQFF.

This clonotype has a single count. This rearrangement joins TRBV11-3 to TRBJ2-5; D is perhaps TRBD1 or TRBD2 (5 bases each). Matching the DNA end better, TRBJ2-1 makes the J call doubtful. CDR3 length: 15 residues. The germline V gene encodes CDR1 SGHNT and CDR2 YENEEA. CDR3 loop: CASSSTRRNWDEQFF. The CDR3 nucleotides are TGTGCCAGCAGCTCAACCAGAAGAAATTGGGACGAGCAGTTCTTC.

V is TRBV7-3 and J is TRBJ2-3, with D hard to call. The CDR3 contains 13 residues. CDR1 is SGHTA, CDR2 FQGTGA, per germline. V was trimmed by 5 bases and J by 2 bases, leaving 8 bases between them. The chain's CDR3 is CASSADLTDTQYF. As DNA, the CDR3 is TGTGCCAGCAGCGCGGACCTCACAGATACGCAGTATTTT.

This clonotype has only a few counts. The chain links TRBV12-3 or TRBV12-4 to TRBJ2-1, with TRBD2 matching over 7 bases. The CDR3 has 15 amino acids. J was trimmed by 3 bases and V by 3 bases; bases with no gene match: 5. The CDR3 DNA sequence: TGTGCCAGCAGTTTTTCAGGACTAGGCTACAATGAGCAGTTCTTC. Translation gives CASSFSGLGYNEQFF.

This clonotype was counted a few times. The V gene is TRBV28, the J gene TRBJ2-3, with D perhaps TRBD1 or TRBD2 (6 bases each). CDR1 and CDR2 (germline): MDHEN, SYDVKM. Trimming left V 6 bases short and J 9 bases short, with 19 bases between. This CDR3 is 14 amino acids long. This CDR3 reads CASRLEGGKRTQYF. In nucleotides, the CDR3 is TGTGCCAGCAGACTAGAAGGGGGGAAAAGAACGCAGTATTTT.

This clonotype was recorded many times. The chain recombines TRBV28 with TRBJ2-7; 7 nucleotides agree with TRBD1. The V gene's germline CDR1 is MDHEN and CDR2 SYDVKM. The CDR3 loop spans 14 amino acids. The J segment lost 2 bases and the V segment lost 6 bases, leaving 7 bases of the junction unmatched. The CDR3 region is CASSRDRATYEQYF. The CDR3 nucleotides are TGTGCCAGCAGCAGAGACAGGGCGACCTACGAGCAGTACTTC. Variable domain in full (rest from reference TRBV28 and TRBJ2-7): DVKVTQSSRYLVKRTGEKVFLECVQDMDHENMFWYRQDPGLGLRLIYFSYDVKMKEKGDIPEGYSVSREKKERFSLILESASTNQTSMYLCASSRDRATYEQYFGPGTRLTVT.

This clonotype occurred a few times. This chain joins TRBV7-6 and TRBJ2-1, with 8 bases fitting TRBD2. This CDR3 is 17 amino acids long. Germline V gene sequence: CDR1 SGHVS, CDR2 FNYEAQ. Trimming took 1 base from V and 1 from J; bases not matched to a gene: 6. Written as DNA, the CDR3 is TGTGCCAGCAGCTTAGTACCTAGCGGGTTTTCCTACAATGAGCAGTTCTTC. This translates into CASSLVPSGFSYNEQFF.

J is TRBJ2-1 and V is TRBV28; 9 positions agree with TRBD1. The J call is in doubt because the DNA end fits TRBJ2-7 better. The CDR3 totals 15 residues. The germline gives CDR1 MDHEN, CDR2 SYDVKM. Written as DNA, the CDR3 is TGTGCCAGCAGTTTCGAGGGACAGGGATCCTACGAGCAGTACTTC. As protein: CASSFEGQGSYEQYF.

The chain combines TRBV12-3 or TRBV12-4 with TRBJ1-5; 7 bases match TRBD1. The V gene end was trimmed by 5 bases and the J gene end by 0 bases; junction bases not matched to a gene: 4. The CDR3 has 15 amino acids. The CDR3 protein is CASSRGQPSNQPQHF. In nucleotides, the CDR3 is TGTGCCAGCAGTAGGGGACAGCCTAGCAATCAGCCCCAGCATTTT.

This clonotype has ten or more counts. The chain couples TRBV9 to TRBJ1-2, with D unclear. V was pared by 0 bases and J by 9 bases, with 15 bases between. Germline lookup yields CDR1 SGDLS and CDR2 YYNGEE. The CDR3 covers 14 residues. DNA of the CDR3: TGTGCCAGCAGCGTAGTTGGAGAAGAGGAGCGCTACACCTTC. It is translated as CASSVVGEEERYTF.

The chain links TRBV4-2 to TRBJ1-5; no definite D call. The germline V gene has CDR1 LGHNA and CDR2 YNFKEQ. The CDR3 is 13 residues long. Trimming took 4 bases from V and 7 from J, leaving 11 bases between them. CDR3 amino acids: CASSLGPSQPQHF. Here the CDR3 DNA reads TGTGCCAGCAGCCTGGGCCCCTCCCAGCCCCAGCATTTT.

There are a few counts of this clonotype. This chain uses TRBV7-3 with TRBJ2-1; 12 bases map to TRBD2. V shed 4 bases and J 8 bases; nucleotides not matched to a gene: 6. Germline CDR1 reads SGHTA; CDR2 reads FQGTGA. The CDR3 consists of 15 residues. DNA for the CDR3: TGTGCCAGCAGCTCCCTAGCGGGAGGGCTGGATGAGCAGTTCTTC. This gives the protein CASSSLAGGLDEQFF.

This clonotype has only a few counts. The chain has TRBV6-4 and TRBJ2-1; D is possibly TRBD2 (5 bases). CDR1 and CDR2 from the germline V gene are MRHNA and SNTAGT. Trimming pared 3 bases from V and 3 bases from J, leaving 12 bases between. The CDR3 totals 15 residues. The CDR3 loop is CASSEVSGFYNEQFF. The CDR3 DNA follows: TGTGCCAGCAGTGAAGTCTCGGGGTTCTACAATGAGCAGTTCTTC.

The chain carries TRBV20-1 and TRBJ1-1, with D uncertain. V was pared by 3 bases and J by 5 bases, with 19 bases between. The germline V gene encodes CDR1 DFQATT and CDR2 SNEGSKA (reference sequence). The CDR3 consists of 15 residues. CDR3 residues: CSARATDPYETEAFF. DNA of the CDR3: TGCAGTGCTAGGGCTACTGACCCTTATGAAACTGAAGCTTTCTTT.

Here the CDR3 DNA reads TGTGCCAGCAGCGTAGCTGACAGCTCCTACGAGCAGTACTTC. Translating it yields CASSVADSSYEQYF. The rearrangement joins TRBV9 to TRBJ2-7; possible D gene TRBD1, 5 bases. Looked up from germline, CDR1 is SGDLS and CDR2 is YYNGEE. The CDR3 spans 14 residues. The germline V and J ends were trimmed by 0 bases and 0 bases, with 7 bases remaining between them.